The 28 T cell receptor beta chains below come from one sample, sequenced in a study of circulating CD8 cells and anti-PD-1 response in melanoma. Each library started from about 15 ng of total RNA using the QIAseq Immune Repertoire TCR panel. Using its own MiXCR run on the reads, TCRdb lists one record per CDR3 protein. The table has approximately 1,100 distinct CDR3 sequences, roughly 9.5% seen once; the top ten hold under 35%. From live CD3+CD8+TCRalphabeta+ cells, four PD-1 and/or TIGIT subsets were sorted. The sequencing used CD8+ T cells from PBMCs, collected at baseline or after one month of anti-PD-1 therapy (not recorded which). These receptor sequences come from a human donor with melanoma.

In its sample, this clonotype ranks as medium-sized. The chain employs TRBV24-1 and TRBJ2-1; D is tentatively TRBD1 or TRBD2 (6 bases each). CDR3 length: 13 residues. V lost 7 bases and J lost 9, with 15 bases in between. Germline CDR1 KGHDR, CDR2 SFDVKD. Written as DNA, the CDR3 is TGTGCCACCAGCGAGGGGGGTCTGGGTGAGCAGTTCTTC. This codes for CATSEGGLGEQFF.

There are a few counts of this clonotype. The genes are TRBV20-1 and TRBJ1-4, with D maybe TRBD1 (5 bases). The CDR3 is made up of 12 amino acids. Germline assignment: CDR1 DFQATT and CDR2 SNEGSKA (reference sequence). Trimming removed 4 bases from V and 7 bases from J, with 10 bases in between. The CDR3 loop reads CSAIGDGEKLFF. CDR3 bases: TGCAGTGCTATAGGGGACGGTGAAAAACTGTTTTTT.

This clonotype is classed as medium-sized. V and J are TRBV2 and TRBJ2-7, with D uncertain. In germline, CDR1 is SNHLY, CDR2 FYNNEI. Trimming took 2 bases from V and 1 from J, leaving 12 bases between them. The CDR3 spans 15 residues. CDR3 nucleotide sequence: TGTGCCAGCAGTGAAAATCCGGGCCTATCCTACGAGCAGTACTTC. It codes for CASSENPGLSYEQYF.

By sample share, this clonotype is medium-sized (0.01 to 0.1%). This CDR3 is CASTQSGDGNQPQHF. The DNA for the CDR3 is TGTGCCAGTACCCAAAGTGGAGACGGAAATCAGCCCCAGCATTTT. This rearrangement joins TRBV19 to TRBJ1-5; D is undetermined. Germline V CDR1 and CDR2: LNHDA, SQIVND (reference sequence). The CDR3 runs 15 residues. Trimming removed 7 bases from V and 4 bases from J, with 17 bases in between.

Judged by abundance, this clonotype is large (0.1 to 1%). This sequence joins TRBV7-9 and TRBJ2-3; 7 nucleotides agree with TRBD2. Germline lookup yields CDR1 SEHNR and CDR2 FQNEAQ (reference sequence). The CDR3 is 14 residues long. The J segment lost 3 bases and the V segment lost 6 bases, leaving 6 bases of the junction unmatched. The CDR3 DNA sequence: TGTGCCAGCAGGGCGAGACTAGCAACAGATACGCAGTATTTT. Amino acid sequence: CASRARLATDTQYF.

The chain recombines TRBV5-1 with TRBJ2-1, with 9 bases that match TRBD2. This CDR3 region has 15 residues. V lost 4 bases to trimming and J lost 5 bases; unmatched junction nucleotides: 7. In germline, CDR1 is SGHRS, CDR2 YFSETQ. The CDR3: CASSQSGGSNNEQFF. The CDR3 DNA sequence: TGCGCCAGCAGCCAGAGCGGGGGGAGCAACAATGAGCAGTTCTTC.

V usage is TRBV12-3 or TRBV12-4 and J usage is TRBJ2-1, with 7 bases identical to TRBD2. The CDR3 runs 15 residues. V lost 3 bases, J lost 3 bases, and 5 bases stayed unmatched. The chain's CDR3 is CASSFLAGVYNEQFF. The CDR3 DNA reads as TGTGCCAGCAGTTTTCTTGCGGGGGTCTACAATGAGCAGTTCTTC.

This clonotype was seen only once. The CDR3 DNA sequence: TGTGCCAGCAGCTTGGAAAGAAGGGCGGACGAGCAGTACTTC. It codes for CASSLERRADEQYF. The rearrangement joins TRBV5-5 to TRBJ2-7; D uncertain. The length of the CDR3 is 14 residues. The germline V and J ends were trimmed by 0 bases and 5 bases, with 12 bases remaining between them. Germline CDR1 and CDR2: SGHKS and YYEKEE (reference sequence).

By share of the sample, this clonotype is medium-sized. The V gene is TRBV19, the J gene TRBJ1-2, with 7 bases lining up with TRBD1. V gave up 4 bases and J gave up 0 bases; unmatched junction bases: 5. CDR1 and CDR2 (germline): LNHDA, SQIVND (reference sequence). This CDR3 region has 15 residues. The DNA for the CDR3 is TGTGCCAGTAGTACCGGGGACAGTGCTAACTATGGCTACACCTTC. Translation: CASSTGDSANYGYTF.

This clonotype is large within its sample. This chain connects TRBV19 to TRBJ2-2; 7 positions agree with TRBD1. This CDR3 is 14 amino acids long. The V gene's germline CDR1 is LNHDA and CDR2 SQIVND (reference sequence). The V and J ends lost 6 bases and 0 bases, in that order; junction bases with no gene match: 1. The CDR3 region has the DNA TGTGCCAGTAGCGGGACAGCGAACACCGGGGAGCTGTTTTTT. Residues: CASSGTANTGELFF.

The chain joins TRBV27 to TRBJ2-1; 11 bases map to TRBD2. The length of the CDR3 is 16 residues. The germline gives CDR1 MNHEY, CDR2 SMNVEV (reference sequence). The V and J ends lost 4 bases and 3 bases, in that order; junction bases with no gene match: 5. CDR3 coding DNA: TGTGCCAGCAGTTCAGGGACTAGCGGCTACTACAATGAGCAGTTCTTC. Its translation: CASSSGTSGYYNEQFF.

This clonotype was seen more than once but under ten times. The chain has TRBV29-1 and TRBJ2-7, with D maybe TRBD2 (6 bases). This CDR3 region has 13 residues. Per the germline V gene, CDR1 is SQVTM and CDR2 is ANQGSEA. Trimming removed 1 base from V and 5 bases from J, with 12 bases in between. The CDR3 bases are TGCAGCGTTGAAGGGGGCGGCGGGGACGAGCAGTACTTC. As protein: CSVEGGGGDEQYF.

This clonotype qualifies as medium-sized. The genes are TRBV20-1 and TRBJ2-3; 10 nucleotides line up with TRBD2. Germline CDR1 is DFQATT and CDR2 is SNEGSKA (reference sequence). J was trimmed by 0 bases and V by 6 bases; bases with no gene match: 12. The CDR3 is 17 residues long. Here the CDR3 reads CSALLSGRSLSTDTQYF. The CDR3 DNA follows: TGCAGTGCGCTACTTAGCGGGAGGAGCCTTAGCACAGATACGCAGTATTTT.

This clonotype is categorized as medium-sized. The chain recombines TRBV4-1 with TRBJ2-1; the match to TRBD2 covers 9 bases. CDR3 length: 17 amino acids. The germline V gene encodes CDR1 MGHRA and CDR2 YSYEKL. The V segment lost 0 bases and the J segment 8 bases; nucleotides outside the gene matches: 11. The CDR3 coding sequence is TGCGCCAGCAGCCAAGATATAGGAGCGGGGGGTCTAGATGAGCAGTTCTTC. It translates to CASSQDIGAGGLDEQFF.

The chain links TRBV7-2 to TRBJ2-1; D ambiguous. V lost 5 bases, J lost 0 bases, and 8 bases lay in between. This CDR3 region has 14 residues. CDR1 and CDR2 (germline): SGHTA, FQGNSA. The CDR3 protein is CASSQDFSYNEQFF. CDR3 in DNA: TGTGCCAGCAGCCAGGATTTCTCCTACAATGAGCAGTTCTTC.

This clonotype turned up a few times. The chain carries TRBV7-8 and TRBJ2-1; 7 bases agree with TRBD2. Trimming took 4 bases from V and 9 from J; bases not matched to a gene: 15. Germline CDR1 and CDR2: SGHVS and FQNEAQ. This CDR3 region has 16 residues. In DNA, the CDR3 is TGTGCCAGCAGCTCTCCGAGCGGGGAGCACCTAGGTGAGCAGTTCTTC. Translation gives CASSSPSGEHLGEQFF.

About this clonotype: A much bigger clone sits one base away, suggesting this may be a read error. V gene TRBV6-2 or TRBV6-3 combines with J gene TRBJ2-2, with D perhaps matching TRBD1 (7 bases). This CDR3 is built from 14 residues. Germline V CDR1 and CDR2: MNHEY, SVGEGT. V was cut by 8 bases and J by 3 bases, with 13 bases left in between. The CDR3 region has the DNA TGTGCCAGCGGAGGGGGCCTGGACACCGGGGAGCTGTTTTTT. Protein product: CASGGGLDTGELFF.

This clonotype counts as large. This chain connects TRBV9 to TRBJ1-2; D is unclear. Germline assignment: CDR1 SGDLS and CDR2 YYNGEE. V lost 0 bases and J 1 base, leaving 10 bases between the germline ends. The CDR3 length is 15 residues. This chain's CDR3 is CASSVEHTGNYGYTF. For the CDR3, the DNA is TGTGCCAGCAGCGTAGAACACACCGGTAACTATGGCTACACCTTC.

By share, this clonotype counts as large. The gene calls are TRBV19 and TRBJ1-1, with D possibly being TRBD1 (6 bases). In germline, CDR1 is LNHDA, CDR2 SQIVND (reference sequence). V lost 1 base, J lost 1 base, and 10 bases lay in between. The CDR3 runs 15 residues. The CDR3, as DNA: TGTGCCAGTAGTATAGCCTGGGGGGCGAACACTGAAGCTTTCTTT. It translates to CASSIAWGANTEAFF.

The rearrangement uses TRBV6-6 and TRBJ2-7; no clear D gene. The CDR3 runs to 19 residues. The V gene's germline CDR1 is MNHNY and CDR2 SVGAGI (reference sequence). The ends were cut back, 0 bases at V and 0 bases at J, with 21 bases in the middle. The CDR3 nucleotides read TGTGCCAGCAGTTACTCCCACTCAATGTCCCGATTTAGCTCCTACGAGCAGTACTTC. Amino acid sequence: CASSYSHSMSRFSSYEQYF.

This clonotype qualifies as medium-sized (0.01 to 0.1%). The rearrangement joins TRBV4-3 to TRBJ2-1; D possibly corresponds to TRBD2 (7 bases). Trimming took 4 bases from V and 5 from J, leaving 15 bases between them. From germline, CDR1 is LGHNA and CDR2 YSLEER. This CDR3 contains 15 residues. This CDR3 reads CASSPLAGANNEQFF. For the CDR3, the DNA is TGCGCCAGCAGCCCTTTGGCGGGGGCGAACAATGAGCAGTTCTTC.

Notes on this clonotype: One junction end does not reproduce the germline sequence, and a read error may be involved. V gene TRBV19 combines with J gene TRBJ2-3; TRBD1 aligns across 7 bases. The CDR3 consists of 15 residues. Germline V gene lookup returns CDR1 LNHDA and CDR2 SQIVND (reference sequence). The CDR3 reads CASKPGTVSTDTQYF. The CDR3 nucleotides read TGTGCCAGCAAACCCGGGACAGTTAGCACAGATACGCAGTATTTC. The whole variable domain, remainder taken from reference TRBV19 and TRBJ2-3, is DGGITQSPKYLFRKEGQNVTLSCEQNLNHDAMYWYRQDPGQGLRLIYYSQIVNDFQKGDIAEGYSVSREKKESFPLTVTSAQKNPTAFYLCASKPGTVSTDTQYFGPGTRLTVL.

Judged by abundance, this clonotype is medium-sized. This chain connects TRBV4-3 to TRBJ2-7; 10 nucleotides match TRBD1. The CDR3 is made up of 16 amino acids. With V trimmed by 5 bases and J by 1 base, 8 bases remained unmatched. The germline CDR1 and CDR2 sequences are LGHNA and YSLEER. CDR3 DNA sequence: TGCGCCAGCAGCTTCAGCGGGACAGGGGAGTCCTACGAGCAGTACTTC. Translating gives CASSFSGTGESYEQYF.

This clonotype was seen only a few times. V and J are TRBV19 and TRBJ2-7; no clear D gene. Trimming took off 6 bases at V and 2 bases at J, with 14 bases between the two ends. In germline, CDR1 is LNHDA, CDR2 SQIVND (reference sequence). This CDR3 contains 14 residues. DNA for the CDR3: TGTGCCAGTAGCCTCCTGCACAGCCCCTACGAGCAGTACTTC. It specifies CASSLLHSPYEQYF. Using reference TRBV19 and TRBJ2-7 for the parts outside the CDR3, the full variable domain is DGGITQSPKYLFRKEGQNVTLSCEQNLNHDAMYWYRQDPGQGLRLIYYSQIVNDFQKGDIAEGYSVSREKKESFPLTVTSAQKNPTAFYLCASSLLHSPYEQYFGPGTRLTVT.

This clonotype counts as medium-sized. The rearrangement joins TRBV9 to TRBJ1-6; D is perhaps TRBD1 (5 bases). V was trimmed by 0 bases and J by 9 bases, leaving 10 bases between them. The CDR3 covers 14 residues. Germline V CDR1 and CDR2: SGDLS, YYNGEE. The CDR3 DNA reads TGTGCCAGCAGCGTAGTAGGGGTCGGTTCACCCCTCCACTTT. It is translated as CASSVVGVGSPLHF.

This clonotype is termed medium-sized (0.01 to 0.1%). The CDR3 region is CASRTGQNYEQYF. CDR3 nucleotide sequence: TGCGCCAGCAGGACGGGACAGAACTACGAGCAGTACTTC. This chain links TRBV10-2 with TRBJ2-7; 7 bases are shared with TRBD1. After removal of 6 bases from V and 3 bases from J, the junction contained 5 bases not matched to a gene. The CDR3 contains 13 residues. CDR1 and CDR2 from the germline V gene are WSHSY and SAAADI.

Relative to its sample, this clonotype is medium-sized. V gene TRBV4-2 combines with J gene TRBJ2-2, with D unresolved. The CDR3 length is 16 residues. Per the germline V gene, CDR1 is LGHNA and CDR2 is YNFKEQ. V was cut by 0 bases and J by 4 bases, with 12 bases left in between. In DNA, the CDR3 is TGTGCCAGCAGCCAAGATGGCTACTCGGGCACCGGGGAGCTGTTTTTT. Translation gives CASSQDGYSGTGELFF.

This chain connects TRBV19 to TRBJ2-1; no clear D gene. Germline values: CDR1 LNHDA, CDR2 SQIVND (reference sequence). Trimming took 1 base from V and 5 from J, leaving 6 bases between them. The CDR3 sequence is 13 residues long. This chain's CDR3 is CASSIVQNNEQFF. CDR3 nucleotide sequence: TGTGCCAGTAGTATAGTGCAGAACAATGAGCAGTTCTTC.